Sequencing of this T cell receptor (beta chain) was carried out in a study of shared clonotypes between healthy human individuals. Study-level points and caveats: A handful of donors held about 5% of naive CD4 clonotypes in common.

V shed 3 bases and J shed 0 bases, with 9 bases lying between them. CDR1 and CDR2 from the germline V gene are GTSNPN and SVGIG (reference sequence). The CDR3 loop spans 14 amino acids. As concerns this clone: What it binds is unknown. Within the sample, other DNA sequences also encode this same CDR3.

Generated by immunoSEQ multiplex PCR, the TCRdb table keeps only in-frame clones and is missing some. Among 2 million to 2.5 million clones, just under 95% were seen once, and the ten largest hold 0.3% to 0.4%. Sequencing used naive CD4+ T cells from PBMCs. Sample subset: CD45RA+ positively selected. This sequence originates from a man younger than 35 in good health. Some clones in this sample may be carry-over from other donors' samples. V usage is TRBV30 and J usage is TRBJ1-5; no definite D call. CDR3 residues: CAWSAVNSNQPQHF. In nucleotides, the CDR3 is TGTGCCTGGAGCGCCGTGAATAGCAATCAGCCCCAGCATTTT. Using reference TRBV30 and TRBJ1-5 for the parts outside the CDR3, the full variable domain is SQTIHQWPATLVQPVGSPLSLECTVEGTSNPNLYWYRQAAGRGLQLLFYSVGIGQISSEVPQNLSASRPQDRQFILSSKKLLLSDSGFYLCAWSAVNSNQPQHFGDGTRLSIL.